The next 27 T cell receptor beta chains were all read from a single sample in a study of shared clonotypes between healthy human individuals. The assay was immunoSEQ multiplex PCR, and TCRdb's table has in-frame clones only and misses some. The sample yields 150,000 to 200,000 clones, approximately 92% seen once. The sequenced sample consisted of naive CD4+ T cells sorted from blood. Subset noted: CD45RA+ positively selected. These receptors originate from a woman aged 30 to 39 in good health.

The V gene is TRBV30, the J gene TRBJ2-1; D unresolved. The CDR3 contains 11 residues. Germline V gives CDR1 GTSNPN, CDR2 SVGIG (reference sequence). Deletions cut 5 bases from V and 1 base from J, with 3 bases between. CDR3 DNA: TGTGCCTGGGGGTCCTACAATGAGCAGTTCTTC. Its translation is CAWGSYNEQFF.

This clone was counted between two and nine times. The rearrangement joins TRBV7-6 to TRBJ2-7, with D unclear. The CDR3 loop spans 12 amino acids. V shed 5 bases and J shed 5 bases, with 10 bases lying between them. Germline V gene sequence: CDR1 SGHVS, CDR2 FNYEAQ. CDR3: CASSPRNDEQYF. DNA of the CDR3: TGTGCCAGCAGCCCCCGCAACGACGAGCAGTACTTC.

V usage is TRBV5-4 and J usage is TRBJ1-4; TRBD1 might be the D (5 bases). The CDR3 runs to 16 residues. The V end was cut by 0 bases, the J end by 1 base, with 10 bases between. CDR1 and CDR2 from the germline V gene are SGHNT and YYREEE (reference sequence). The CDR3 loop is CASSLGPGLTNEKLFF. The CDR3 DNA reads TGTGCCAGCAGCTTGGGGCCAGGGCTAACTAATGAAAAACTGTTTTTT. Full variable domain (missing parts from reference TRBV5-4 and TRBJ1-4): ETGVTQSPTHLIKTRGQQVTLRCSSQSGHNTVSWYQQALGQGPQFIFQYYREEENGRGNFPPRFSGLQFPNYSSELNVNALELDDSALYLCASSLGPGLTNEKLFFGSGTQLSVL.

V gene TRBV4-1 combines with J gene TRBJ1-1; the D gene is possibly TRBD1 (6 bases). The germline gives CDR1 MGHRA, CDR2 YSYEKL. Trimming removed 2 bases at V and 0 bases at J, with 13 bases between. The length of the CDR3 is 16 residues. CDR3 nucleotide sequence: TGCGCCAGCAGCCAATACAGGGATTCCATGAACACTGAAGCTTTCTTT. It translates to CASSQYRDSMNTEAFF.

This clone was seen a single time. The chain combines TRBV7-9 with TRBJ2-7; D may match TRBD1 or TRBD2 (5 bases each). Between the trimmed V and J ends, which lost 3 bases and 5 bases, there was a span of 20 bases. This CDR3 is 16 amino acids long. The germline V gene has CDR1 SEHNR and CDR2 FQNEAQ (reference sequence). CDR3 DNA: TGTGCCAGCAGCTTGGCTCGAGGGGCAGGACTGGACGAGCAGTACTTC. Translation gives CASSLARGAGLDEQYF. The whole variable domain, filled in from reference TRBV7-9 and TRBJ2-7, reads DTGVSQNPRHKITKRGQNVTFRCDPISEHNRLYWYRQTLGQGPEFLTYFQNEAQLEKSRLLSDRFSAERPKGSFSTLEIQRTEQGDSAMYLCASSLARGAGLDEQYFGPGTRLTVT.

This clone was seen a single time. The gene calls are TRBV6-5 and TRBJ2-7, with D perhaps matching TRBD2 (6 bases). Germline V gives CDR1 MNHEY, CDR2 SVGAGI. The CDR3 is 15 amino acids. The ends were cut back, 0 bases at V and 5 bases at J, with 14 bases in the middle. The CDR3 coding sequence is TGTGCCAGCAGTTACTCGCGGGTAGCGGCGAACGAGCAGTACTTC. This sequence encodes CASSYSRVAANEQYF.

This CDR3 is CASSDTRILSYNEQFF. The CDR3 nucleotides are TGTGCCAGCAGCGACACCCGCATCCTCTCCTACAATGAGCAGTTCTTC. The V gene is TRBV9, the J gene TRBJ2-1; D unresolved. The germline gives CDR1 SGDLS, CDR2 YYNGEE. Trimming shortened V by 3 bases and J by 0 bases, and 13 bases separated the two germline ends. This CDR3 contains 16 residues.

V is TRBV28 and J is TRBJ2-1; 12 bases match TRBD2. The CDR3 runs to 14 residues. V lost 6 bases and J lost 8; bases outside the gene matches: 5. Germline V lookup: CDR1 MDHEN, CDR2 SYDVKM. Here the CDR3 reads CASRTSGSRYEQFF. The CDR3 nucleotides are TGTGCCAGCAGGACTAGCGGGAGTCGATATGAGCAGTTCTTC.

This clone was observed a single time. The CDR3 DNA follows: TGTGCCAGCAGTGTCGCTTGGGACAGGGGAACCTACGAGCAGTACTTC. Residues: CASSVAWDRGTYEQYF. This chain connects TRBV6-1 to TRBJ2-7; 10 nucleotides agree with TRBD1. Trimming at V came to 4 bases and at J to 2 bases, leaving 8 bases not matched to a gene. The CDR3 sequence is 16 residues long. Germline CDR1 MNHNS, CDR2 SASEGT.

This clone showed up just once. The V gene is TRBV2, the J gene TRBJ2-5; 9 bases map to TRBD1. Germline V CDR1 and CDR2: SNHLY, FYNNEI. V lost 7 bases to trimming and J lost 2 bases; unmatched junction nucleotides: 2. The CDR3 is 13 amino acids. CDR3 loop: CASNGQGQETQYF. CDR3 bases: TGTGCCAGCAACGGACAGGGGCAAGAGACCCAGTACTTC.

The CDR3 reads CASSWARNNRVSGANVLTF. The CDR3 coding sequence is TGTGCCAGCAGTTGGGCCCGCAATAACAGGGTCTCTGGGGCCAACGTCCTGACTTTC. V gene TRBV28 combines with J gene TRBJ2-6, with a possible D match to TRBD1 (6 bases). The CDR3 extends over 19 amino acids. V shed 4 bases and J shed 0 bases, with 19 bases lying between them. Germline CDR1 and CDR2: MDHEN and SYDVKM.

This chain links TRBV5-1 with TRBJ2-7, with D possibly TRBD1 on 5 matching bases. Germline CDR1 and CDR2: SGHRS and YFSETQ. CDR3 length: 13 residues. Trimming left V 3 bases short and J 5 bases short, with 12 bases between. This CDR3 reads CASSSTGSHEQYF. CDR3 coding DNA: TGCGCCAGCAGCTCAACAGGTAGCCACGAGCAGTACTTC.

This clone has only one observation. V is TRBV7-2 and J is TRBJ2-7; 9 bases match TRBD2. The CDR3 is 13 residues long. With V trimmed by 5 bases and J by 7 bases, 6 bases remained unmatched. CDR1 SGHTA and CDR2 FQGNSA come from the germline V gene. The DNA of the CDR3 is TGTGCCAGCAGCACTAGCGGGCTGGGGGAGCAGTACTTC. This sequence encodes CASSTSGLGEQYF.

V gene TRBV5-3 combines with J gene TRBJ1-1, with a possible D match to TRBD1 (6 bases). TRBV5-3 is filed as an ORF, its function uncertain. This CDR3 region has 14 residues. V lost 6 bases, J lost 1 base, and 13 bases lay in between. CDR3 in DNA: TGTGCCAGAAATCCGGACAGAAAGAACACTGAAGCTTTCTTT. Its translation: CARNPDRKNTEAFF.

DNA for the CDR3: TGTGCCAGTAGTGATCAGGGGAGCGACTACGAGCAGTACTTC. Its protein product is CASSDQGSDYEQYF. The rearrangement uses TRBV19 and TRBJ2-5; the D gene is possibly TRBD1 (6 bases). The DNA end is more similar to TRBJ2-7, so the J call may be wrong. This CDR3 has 14 amino acids. Germline CDR1 reads LNHDA; CDR2 reads SQIVND (reference sequence).

The rearrangement uses TRBV19 and TRBJ2-6; D uncertain. Per the germline V gene, CDR1 is LNHDA and CDR2 is SQIVND (reference sequence). The V gene lost 6 bases and the J gene lost 2 bases, with 11 bases spanning the gap. The CDR3 runs to 15 residues. CDR3 region: CASRAQEAGANVLTF. CDR3 in DNA: TGTGCCAGTAGGGCGCAGGAAGCTGGGGCCAACGTCCTGACTTTC.

The chain recombines TRBV29-1 with TRBJ2-5, with TRBD1 matching over 7 bases. The tail of the sequence fits TRBJ2-7 better, so the J call may be wrong. The germline V gene has CDR1 SQVTM and CDR2 ANQGSEA. The CDR3 runs 13 residues. The CDR3, as DNA: TGCAGCGTTGCGTCGACAGGGTTGTCCGAGCAGTACTTC. As protein: CSVASTGLSEQYF.

The chain carries TRBV6-6 and TRBJ2-5; the D gene is possibly TRBD2 (6 bases). The J call may be in error: the DNA end matches TRBJ2-7 better. The CDR3 is 14 amino acids. Germline assignment: CDR1 MNHNY and CDR2 SVGAGI (reference sequence). Written as DNA, the CDR3 is TGTGCCAGCAGCCGGGACTCCTCTCGCTACGAGCAGTACTTC. Amino acids: CASSRDSSRYEQYF.

Points on this clone: Germline is not matched at one junction end, which may reflect a read error. This chain connects TRBV6-5 to TRBJ2-5; D possibly corresponds to TRBD2 (6 bases). TRBJ2-7 explains the end of the DNA better; the J call may be wrong. Per germline, CDR1 MNHEY and CDR2 SVGAGI. The CDR3 is made up of 15 amino acids. The CDR3 here is CASSNSWPGAYEQYF. DNA of the CDR3: TGTGCCAGCAGTAACTCGTGGCCGGGAGCGTACGAGCAGTACTTC.

The J gene is TRBJ2-2, the V gene TRBV27; the D gene could be TRBD1 or TRBD2 (6 bases each). Trimming took 8 bases from V and 1 from J, leaving 23 bases between them. The CDR3 has 18 amino acids. Germline lookup yields CDR1 MNHEY and CDR2 SMNVEV (reference sequence). CDR3 loop: CASSTGGQIFMNTGELFF. CDR3 DNA: TGTGCCAGCTCAACCGGGGGACAAATATTTATGAACACCGGGGAGCTGTTTTTT.

This chain connects TRBV28 to TRBJ1-4, with 11 bases identical to TRBD1. Trimming at V came to 8 bases and at J to 7 bases, leaving 9 bases not matched to a gene. Germline lookup yields CDR1 MDHEN and CDR2 SYDVKM. The CDR3 covers 15 residues. The CDR3 coding sequence is TGTGCCAGCTCTCTCCCGGGACAGGGGGTTGAAAAACTGTTTTTT. This encodes CASSLPGQGVEKLFF.

The V call is TRBV6-1, the J call TRBJ1-1; unclear D gene. The CDR3 covers 17 residues. V gave up 3 bases and J gave up 1 base, with 18 bases separating them. Germline V gives CDR1 MNHNS, CDR2 SASEGT. This CDR3 reads CASSDPTNVKRNTEAFF. The CDR3 DNA is TGTGCCAGCAGTGACCCGACGAACGTAAAGAGGAACACTGAAGCTTTCTTT.

The V call is TRBV18, the J call TRBJ2-7; maybe TRBD1 (6 bases). Germline CDR1 is KGHSH and CDR2 is LQKENI. This CDR3 has 16 amino acids. V was shortened by 0 bases and J by 2 bases, with 14 bases between the two germline ends. The CDR3 DNA follows: TGTGCCAGCTCACCACCCCGCTCGGACAGTCCCTACGAGCAGTACTTC. Protein product: CASSPPRSDSPYEQYF.

This rearrangement joins TRBV7-9 to TRBJ2-5, with TRBD2 matching over 13 bases. Near its end, the DNA agrees better with TRBJ2-7, so the J call may be wrong. This CDR3 is 16 amino acids long. Germline lookup yields CDR1 SEHNR and CDR2 FQNEAQ (reference sequence). DNA of the CDR3: TGTGCCAGCAGCCCGCCCCGACTAGCGGGAGGATACGAGCAGTACTTC. It yields the protein CASSPPRLAGGYEQYF.

The chain employs TRBV28 and TRBJ2-7; the match to TRBD2 covers 8 bases. The germline V gene encodes CDR1 MDHEN and CDR2 SYDVKM. CDR3 length: 15 amino acids. V lost 4 bases and J lost 3; bases outside the gene matches: 8. The CDR3, as DNA: TGTGCCAGCAGTTCTAAGATAGCGGGATTCTACGAGCAGTACTTC. It yields the protein CASSSKIAGFYEQYF.

In its sample, this clone was seen once. The chain is built from TRBV27 and TRBJ2-7; TRBD2 matches at 8 bases. Germline-derived CDR1 and CDR2 are MNHEY and SMNVEV (reference sequence). The CDR3 contains 15 residues. V gave up 5 bases and J gave up 4 bases; unmatched junction bases: 10. The DNA of the CDR3 is TGTGCCAGCAGTCGAACACTAGCGGAGGTTTACGAGCAGTACTTC. Its translation: CASSRTLAEVYEQYF.

The chain is built from TRBV11-3 and TRBJ2-3; a weak D match, TRBD2 (6 bases). Between the trimmed V and J ends, which lost 5 bases and 2 bases, there was a span of 14 bases. CDR3 size: 15 residues. CDR1 is SGHNT, CDR2 YENEEA, per germline. The DNA for the CDR3 is TGTGCCAGCAGCCAAGTTTCGGGGGTCACAGATACGCAGTATTTT. Its protein is CASSQVSGVTDTQYF. Using reference TRBV11-3 and TRBJ2-3 for the parts outside the CDR3, the full variable domain is EAGVVQSPRYKIIEKKQPVAFWCNPISGHNTLYWYLQNLGQGPELLIRYENEEAVDDSQLPKDRFSAERLKGVDSTLKIQPAELGDSAVYLCASSQVSGVTDTQYFGPGTRLTVL.